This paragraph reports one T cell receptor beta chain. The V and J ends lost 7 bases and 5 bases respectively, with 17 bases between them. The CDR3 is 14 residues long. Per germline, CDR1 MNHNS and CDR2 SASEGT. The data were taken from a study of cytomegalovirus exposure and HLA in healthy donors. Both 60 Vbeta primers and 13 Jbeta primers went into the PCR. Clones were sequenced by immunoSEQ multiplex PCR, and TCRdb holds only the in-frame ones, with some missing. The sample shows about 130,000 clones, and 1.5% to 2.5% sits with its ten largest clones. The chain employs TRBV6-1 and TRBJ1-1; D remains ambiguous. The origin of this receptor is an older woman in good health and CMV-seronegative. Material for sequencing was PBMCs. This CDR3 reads CASKEDGRKTEAFF. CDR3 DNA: TGTGCCAGCAAAGAAGACGGGAGAAAAACTGAAGCTTTCTTT.